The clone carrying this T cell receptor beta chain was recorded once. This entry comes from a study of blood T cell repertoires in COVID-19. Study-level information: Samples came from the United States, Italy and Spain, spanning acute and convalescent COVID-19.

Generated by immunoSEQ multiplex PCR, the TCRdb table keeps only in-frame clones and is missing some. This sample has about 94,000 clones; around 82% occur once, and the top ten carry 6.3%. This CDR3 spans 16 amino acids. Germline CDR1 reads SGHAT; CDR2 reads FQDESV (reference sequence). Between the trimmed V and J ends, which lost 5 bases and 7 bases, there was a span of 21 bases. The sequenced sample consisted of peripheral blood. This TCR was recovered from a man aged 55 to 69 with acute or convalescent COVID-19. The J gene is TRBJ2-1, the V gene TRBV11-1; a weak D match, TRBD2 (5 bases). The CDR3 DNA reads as TGTGCCAGCAGCCCACAACAAGGAGGTATTAGTAATGAGCAGTTCTTC. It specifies CASSPQQGGISNEQFF. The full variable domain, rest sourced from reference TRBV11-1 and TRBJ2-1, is EAEVAQSPRYKITEKSQAVAFWCDPISGHATLYWYRQILGQGPELLVQFQDESVVDDSQLPKDRFSAERLKGVDSTLKIQPAELGDSAMYLCASSPQQGGISNEQFFGPGTRLTVL.